These T cell receptor beta chains were read from a single sample in a study of blood T cell repertoires in COVID-19. Sequencing used immunoSEQ multiplex PCR; TCRdb keeps in-frame clones, though not all of them. This sample yields tens of thousands of clones, of which roughly 79% are seen a single time; approximately 5.4% belongs to the top ten. The sample was peripheral blood. These TCRs come from a woman in her fifties or sixties with acute or convalescent COVID-19. Both conserved end residues are part of each CDR3. D genes are given only for firm matches. The size field is filled for only some rows; it gives once, few, many or a size class.

size | D | J | V | CDR3 | DNA
. | TRBD2 | TRBJ2-1 | TRBV5-5 | CASSPGLAGVNEQFF | TGTGCCAGCAGCCCGGGACTAGCGGGGGTCAATGAGCAGTTCTTC
. | TRBD2 | TRBJ2-7 | TRBV7-2 | CASSVTSGGAYEQYF | TGTGCCAGCAGCGTGACTAGCGGGGGGGCTTACGAGCAGTACTTC
. | TRBD2 | TRBJ2-1 | TRBV19 | CASSIRTSGGNEQFF | TGTGCCAGTAGTATCAGAACTAGCGGGGGAAATGAGCAGTTCTTC
. | . | TRBJ2-1 | TRBV7-2 | CASSLAWGDYNEQFF | TGTGCCAGCAGCTTAGCGTGGGGGGATTACAATGAGCAGTTCTTC
. | TRBD1 | TRBJ1-1 | TRBV2 | CASSPGQGTEAFF | TGTGCCAGCAGCCCCGGACAGGGCACTGAAGCTTTCTTT
few | . | TRBJ1-5 | TRBV6-5 | CASKGRGNQPQHF | TGTGCCAGCAAGGGGCGGGGGAATCAGCCCCAGCATTTT
. | . | TRBJ1-2 | TRBV18 | CASSPDNTNGYTF | TGTGCCAGCTCACCAGACAACACCAACGGCTACACCTTC
. | TRBD1 | TRBJ2-7 | TRBV7-9 | CASSLGRDRVGEQYF | TGTGCCAGCAGCTTAGGCCGGGACAGGGTTGGGGAGCAGTACTTC
. | TRBD2 | TRBJ2-7 | TRBV10-2 | CASSGGSGGDEQYF | TGCGCCAGCAGTGGGGGCAGCGGGGGTGACGAGCAGTACTTC
. | TRBD1 | TRBJ1-2 | TRBV10-3 | CAISQGDGGYTF | TGTGCCATCAGCCAGGGGGACGGAGGCTACACCTTC
. | TRBD1 | TRBJ1-1 | TRBV24-1 | CATSAGGLAFF | TGTGCCACCAGCGCAGGGGGGCTAGCTTTCTTT
. | . | TRBJ2-7 | TRBV11-2 | CASSLGALSYEQYF | TGTGCCAGCAGCTTAGGGGCACTGTCCTACGAGCAGTACTTC
. | . | TRBJ1-2 | TRBV28 | CASSLPGLGYTF | TGTGCCAGCAGTTTACCAGGGCTTGGCTACACCTTC
once | . | TRBJ1-3 | TRBV6-4 | CASSSTNSGNTIYF | TGTGCCAGCAGTTCGACAAACTCTGGAAACACCATATATTTT
. | . | TRBJ1-5 | TRBV7-9 | CASSAGTPYQPQHF | TGTGCCAGCAGCGCCGGGACACCCTATCAGCCCCAGCATTTT
. | TRBD1 | TRBJ2-2 | TRBV19 | CASRGDSNTGELFF | TGTGCCAGTAGGGGGGACAGCAACACCGGGGAGCTGTTTTTT
few | . | TRBJ2-1 | TRBV6-5 | CAGKGVGGINEQFF | TGTGCCGGAAAAGGGGTAGGGGGAATCAATGAGCAGTTCTTC
few | . | TRBJ2-7 | TRBV9 | CASSVAPGDEQYF | TGTGCCAGCAGCGTAGCCCCCGGGGACGAGCAGTACTTC
. | . | TRBJ1-6 | TRBV27 | CASSLFLLEGRSREVYNSPLHF | TGTGCCAGCAGTCTTTTCCTACTGGAGGGCAGGTCGAGGGAGGTCTATAATTCACCCCTCCACTTT
. | TRBD2 | TRBJ2-7 | TRBV9 | CASSARGLAGDEQYF | TGTGCCAGCAGCGCCCGCGGACTAGCGGGCGACGAGCAGTACTTC
. | TRBD2 | TRBJ2-1 | TRBV6-1 | CASSEWGTPGGNEQFF | TGTGCCAGCAGTGAATGGGGGACCCCCGGGGGGAATGAGCAGTTCTTC
. | . | TRBJ1-5 | TRBV10-2 | CASKPGLSSISNQPQHF | TGCGCCAGCAAACCGGGACTATCATCAATTAGCAATCAGCCCCAGCATTTT